Detailed here is one TCR beta chain. The CDR3 has 20 residues. Germline V gene sequence: CDR1 MNHEY, CDR2 SMNVEV (reference sequence). V lost 3 bases, J lost 0 bases, and 27 bases lay in between. The sample belongs to a study of blood T cell repertoires in COVID-19. As originally analysed: From reference gene primer amplification, estimates of nucleated cell counts were derived. Only in-frame clones appear in the TCRdb table, and some are missing; sequencing was by immunoSEQ multiplex PCR. D and trimming come from the DNA, and the V and J calls and clone size come from that table. The table lists some 47,000 clones, approximately 89% of them singletons.

This TCR was recovered from a man aged 60 to 75 with active COVID-19. The sequenced sample consisted of peripheral blood. The V gene is TRBV27, the J gene TRBJ2-7; D is unresolved. CDR3 amino acids: CASSFIPPLAGLKSSYEQYF. CDR3 nucleotides: TGTGCCAGCAGTTTTATTCCCCCGTTGGCAGGTCTAAAGAGCTCCTACGAGCAGTACTTC.